This T cell receptor beta chain originates from a study of identical twins. This clonotype has only a few counts. Its antigen is not identified. From the 5' RACE reads, TCRdb called clonotypes with MiXCR, one entry per CDR3 protein. This table has approximately 600,000 distinct CDR3 sequences, 7% to 7.5% appearing once. V was clipped by 0 bases and J by 4 bases, with 13 bases between them. The CDR3 length is 16 residues. Germline CDR1 reads SGHDN; CDR2 reads FVKESK. Broader study findings: A lower insertion count was a feature of abundant cord blood beta clonotypes, with no such feature in memory repertoires.

Another study also made use of these data, one on yellow fever vaccine responses in identical twins.

What was sequenced was PBMCs. The chain recombines TRBV14 with TRBJ2-1; D is possibly TRBD2 (5 bases). The origin of this receptor is a woman under 30 in good health. Here the CDR3 reads CASSQDLRTEYNEQFF. The CDR3 coding sequence is TGTGCCAGCAGCCAAGATTTGCGGACTGAATACAATGAGCAGTTCTTC.